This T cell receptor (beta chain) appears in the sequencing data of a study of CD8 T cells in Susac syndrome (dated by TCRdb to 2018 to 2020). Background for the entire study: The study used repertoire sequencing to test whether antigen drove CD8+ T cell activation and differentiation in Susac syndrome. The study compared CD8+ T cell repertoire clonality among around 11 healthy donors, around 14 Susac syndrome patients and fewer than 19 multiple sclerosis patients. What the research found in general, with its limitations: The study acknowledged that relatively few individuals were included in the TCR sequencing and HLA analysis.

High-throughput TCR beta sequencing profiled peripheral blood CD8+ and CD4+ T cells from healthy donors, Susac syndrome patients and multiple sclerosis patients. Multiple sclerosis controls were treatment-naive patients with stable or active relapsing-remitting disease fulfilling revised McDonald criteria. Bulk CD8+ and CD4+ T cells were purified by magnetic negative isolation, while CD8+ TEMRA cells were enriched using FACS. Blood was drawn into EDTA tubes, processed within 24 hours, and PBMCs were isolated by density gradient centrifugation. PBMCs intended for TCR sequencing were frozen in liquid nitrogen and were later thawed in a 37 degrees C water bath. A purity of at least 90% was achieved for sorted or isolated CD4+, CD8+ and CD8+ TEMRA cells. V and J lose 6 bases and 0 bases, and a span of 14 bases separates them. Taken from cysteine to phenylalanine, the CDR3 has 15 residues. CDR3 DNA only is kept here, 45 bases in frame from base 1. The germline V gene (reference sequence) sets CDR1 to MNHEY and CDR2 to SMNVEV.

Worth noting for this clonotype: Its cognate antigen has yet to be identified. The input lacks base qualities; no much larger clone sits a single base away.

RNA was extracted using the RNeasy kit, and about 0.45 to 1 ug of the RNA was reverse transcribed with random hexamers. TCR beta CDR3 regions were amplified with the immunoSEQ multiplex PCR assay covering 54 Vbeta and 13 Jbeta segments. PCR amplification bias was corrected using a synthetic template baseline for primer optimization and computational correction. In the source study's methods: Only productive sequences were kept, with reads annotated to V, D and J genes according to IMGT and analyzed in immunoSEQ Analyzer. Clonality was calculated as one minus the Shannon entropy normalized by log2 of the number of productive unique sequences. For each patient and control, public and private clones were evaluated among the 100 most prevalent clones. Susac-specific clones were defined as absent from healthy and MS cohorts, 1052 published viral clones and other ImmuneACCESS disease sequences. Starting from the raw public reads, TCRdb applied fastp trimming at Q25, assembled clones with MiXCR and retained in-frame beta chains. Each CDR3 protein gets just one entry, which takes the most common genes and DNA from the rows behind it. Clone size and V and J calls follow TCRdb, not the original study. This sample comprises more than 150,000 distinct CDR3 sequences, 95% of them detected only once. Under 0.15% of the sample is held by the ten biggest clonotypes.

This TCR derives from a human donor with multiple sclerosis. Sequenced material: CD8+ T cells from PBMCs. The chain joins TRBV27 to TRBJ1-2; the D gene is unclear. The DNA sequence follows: TGTGCCAGCAGCCCCAGCCAGATTTCTAACTATGGCTACACCTTC. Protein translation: CASSPSQISNYGYTF.